This TCR beta chain emerged from a study of T cell responses to AZD1222 COVID-19 vaccine. Germline values: CDR1 SEHNR, CDR2 FQNEAQ (reference sequence). The ends were cut back, 5 bases at V and 1 base at J, with 18 bases in the middle. This CDR3 contains 17 residues. Only in-frame clones appear in the TCRdb table, and some are missing; sequencing was by immunoSEQ multiplex PCR. Here the sample spans hundreds of thousands of clones, 85% to 95% being singletons. This sequence originates from an adult in good health. V and J are TRBV7-9 and TRBJ1-3, with TRBD1 as a possible D gene (5 bases). The source was peripheral blood, collected on day 0 of MenACWY control vaccination. The DNA of the CDR3 is TGTGCCAGCAGCGACTGGGGACGGAGTCTTTCTGGAAACACCATATATTTT. This gives the protein CASSDWGRSLSGNTIYF.